The present entry profiles one T cell receptor (beta chain) with its context. The CDR3 covers 12 residues. Germline trimming cut 3 bases from V and 6 bases from J; bases unmatched to any gene: 2. Germline-derived CDR1 and CDR2 are SGHVS and FNYEAQ. The data derive from a study of human T cells and chemical hapten exposure. In the study overall: Among samples, TCR yields varied mainly because of small differences in pooled library volume.

Time point reported: healthy volunteer bleed at 2 weeks. Sequencing started from total RNA isolated from unfractionated whole blood. Single cDNA molecules in the library carried unique molecular identifiers attached during preparation. TCRdb fed the RACE reads into MiXCR, producing one record per CDR3 protein. Of around 130,000 distinct CDR3 sequences detected, approximately 9% appear once; the ten largest clones hold approximately 1.6%. Sample: whole blood. This receptor was taken from a male donor in good health. Some clones in this sample may be carry-over from other donors' samples. The J gene is TRBJ2-7, the V gene TRBV7-6, with 7 positions matching TRBD2. The CDR3: CASSFAGAEQYF. In DNA form, the CDR3 reads TGTGCCAGCAGCTTCGCGGGAGCCGAGCAGTACTTC.